The 22 T cell receptor beta chains presented below share a single source sample, sequenced in a study of blood T cell repertoires in COVID-19. Clones were sequenced by immunoSEQ multiplex PCR, and TCRdb holds only the in-frame ones, with some missing. The sample consists of about 180,000 clones, about 90% of them appearing once. Sequenced: peripheral blood. These receptors were taken from a man between 70 and 80 years old with active or convalescent COVID-19.

This clone was seen just once. This chain connects TRBV5-4 to TRBJ2-7; TRBD2 aligns across 14 bases. CDR1 is SGHNT and CDR2 is YYREEE in the germline V gene (reference sequence). The CDR3 consists of 16 residues. V was clipped by 4 bases and J by 6 bases; unmatched bases: 9. In nucleotides, the CDR3 is TGTGCCAGCAGCATCTCCGGGACTAGCGGGGGCCTCGAGCAGTACTTC. Translation: CASSISGTSGGLEQYF.

The genes are TRBV25-1 and TRBJ2-7; D is unresolved. Germline CDR1 is MGHDK and CDR2 is SYGVNS. This CDR3 contains 13 residues. The germline V and J ends were trimmed by 10 bases and 5 bases, with 18 bases remaining between them. The CDR3 nucleotides read TGTGCCACCGCGAGCGTCTGGCCTGACGAGCAGTACTTC. Translation: CATASVWPDEQYF.

This clone was detected only once. This chain links TRBV6-6 with TRBJ1-1, with D possibly TRBD1 on 5 matching bases. CDR1 and CDR2 (germline): MNHNY, SVGAGI (reference sequence). Trimming stripped 6 bases from V and 5 bases from J, with 19 bases between. This CDR3 has 15 amino acids. The CDR3 is CASSDGRPAGTEAFF. CDR3 DNA: TGTGCCAGCAGCGACGGGAGGCCAGCAGGGACTGAAGCTTTCTTT.

J is TRBJ2-1 and V is TRBV9, with 7 bases lining up with TRBD1. V was clipped by 2 bases and J by 1 base; unmatched bases: 0. CDR3 length: 14 amino acids. Germline-derived CDR1 and CDR2 are SGDLS and YYNGEE. The CDR3 protein is CASSVTGSYNEQFF. The CDR3, as DNA: TGTGCCAGCAGCGTGACAGGGTCCTACAATGAGCAGTTCTTC.

The genes are TRBV28 and TRBJ2-1; 8 nucleotides match TRBD1. Trimming cost V 2 bases and J 8 bases; bases outside gene matches: 8. There are 15 residues in the CDR3. Germline-derived CDR1 and CDR2 are MDHEN and SYDVKM. CDR3 loop: CASSLTGGTYDEQFF. The CDR3 bases are TGTGCCAGCAGTTTAACAGGGGGTACTTACGATGAGCAGTTCTTC.

The V gene is TRBV4-3, the J gene TRBJ1-2, with 9 bases that match TRBD1. The germline gives CDR1 LGHNA, CDR2 YSLEER. This CDR3 has 18 amino acids. V trimming: 2 bases; J trimming: 0 bases; junction bases outside the gene matches: 10. For the CDR3, the DNA is TGCGCCAGCAGCCAATTCGGGACAGGGTCCAACCCTAACTATGGCTACACCTTC. This gives the protein CASSQFGTGSNPNYGYTF.

The V gene is TRBV15, the J gene TRBJ1-5; D might be TRBD1 (6 bases). The CDR3 extends over 15 amino acids. Trimming pared 0 bases from V and 6 bases from J, leaving 12 bases between. Germline-derived CDR1 and CDR2 are LNHNV and YYDKDF (reference sequence). The CDR3 DNA reads as TGTGCCACCAGCAGAGATTATGGGGGCGTTCAGCCCCAGCATTTT. Translation gives CATSRDYGGVQPQHF.

The chain uses TRBV28 and TRBJ1-2; 7 bases fit TRBD1. The junction had 17 bases not matched to a gene; V was cut back by 4 bases and J by 0 bases. Germline CDR1 is MDHEN and CDR2 is SYDVKM. The CDR3 is 19 residues long. The CDR3 spells CASSSQGLTPSASNYGYTF. The CDR3 DNA is TGTGCCAGCAGTTCACAGGGGTTGACACCCTCAGCCTCTAACTATGGCTACACCTTC.

The rearrangement joins TRBV6-5 to TRBJ1-4; TRBD1 might be the D (5 bases). The V end was cut by 6 bases, the J end by 0 bases, with 11 bases between. This CDR3 is built from 15 residues. Germline CDR1 is MNHEY and CDR2 is SVGAGI. The CDR3 here is CASRKDTATNEKLFF. CDR3 sequence (DNA): TGTGCCAGCAGAAAGGACACTGCAACTAATGAAAAACTGTTTTTT.

This sequence joins TRBV10-2 and TRBJ2-1, with 8 bases that match TRBD1. V lost 5 bases to trimming and J lost 5 bases; unmatched junction nucleotides: 2. Germline V gene lookup returns CDR1 WSHSY and CDR2 SAAADI. The CDR3 has 13 amino acids. The chain's CDR3 is CASSRQGNNEQFF. The CDR3 DNA sequence: TGCGCCAGCAGTCGACAGGGGAACAATGAGCAGTTCTTC.

The chain has TRBV2 and TRBJ1-1; TRBD1 matches at 10 bases. The CDR3 has 21 residues. Germline values: CDR1 SNHLY, CDR2 FYNNEI. V was clipped by 4 bases and J by 7 bases; unmatched bases: 27. CDR3 region: CASSANFLRTGGRDSMGEAFF. The CDR3 nucleotides are TGTGCCAGCAGTGCGAATTTTTTAAGGACAGGGGGACGGGATAGTATGGGTGAAGCTTTCTTT.

This chain uses TRBV11-2 with TRBJ2-3; TRBD2 matches 8 bases. The J segment lost 4 bases and the V segment lost 1 base, leaving 10 bases of the junction unmatched. The CDR3 runs to 17 residues. Germline V gene data show CDR1 as SGHAT and CDR2 as FQNNGV. In DNA form, the CDR3 reads TGTGCCAGCAGCTTAGGGTTGGCGGGGGGCCTGGCAGATACGCAGTATTTT. Its translation: CASSLGLAGGLADTQYF.

The chain carries TRBV7-3 and TRBJ2-1; D might be TRBD2 (7 bases). Trimming cost V 1 base and J 0 bases, with 13 bases left between them. CDR1 is SGHTA and CDR2 is FQGTGA in the germline V gene. The CDR3 runs 17 residues. The CDR3 loop reads CASSLNGGRGSYNEQFF. The DNA of the CDR3 is TGTGCCAGCAGCTTAAACGGGGGGCGCGGCTCCTACAATGAGCAGTTCTTC.

This rearrangement joins TRBV7-2 to TRBJ2-7, with a possible D match to TRBD2 (5 bases). The germline V gene has CDR1 SGHTA and CDR2 FQGNSA. With 2 bases removed from V and 0 bases from J, the gap between germline ends came to 8 bases. This CDR3 has 14 amino acids. The CDR3 is CASSLTSGSYEQYF. DNA for the CDR3: TGTGCCAGCAGCTTAACCAGCGGCTCCTACGAGCAGTACTTC.

This chain uses TRBV15 with TRBJ2-4; 9 bases are shared with TRBD1. V shed 4 bases and J 4 bases; nucleotides not matched to a gene: 8. This CDR3 has 16 amino acids. Germline CDR1 is LNHNV and CDR2 is YYDKDF (reference sequence). In DNA, the CDR3 is TGTGCCACCAGCAATGCCCCCGGGACAGGGAAAAACATTCAGTACTTC. Its protein product is CATSNAPGTGKNIQYF.

This clone was observed a handful of times. The rearrangement uses TRBV27 and TRBJ1-5, with 7 nucleotides matching TRBD1. The germline V gene has CDR1 MNHEY and CDR2 SMNVEV (reference sequence). The CDR3 runs to 16 residues. Trimming cost V 5 bases and J 3 bases; bases outside gene matches: 10. CDR3 bases: TGTGCCAGCAGTCAAACCTTCCAGGGGGACAATCAGCCCCAGCATTTT. Its protein product is CASSQTFQGDNQPQHF.

The chain's CDR3 is CASSIGFWSNTEAFF. Written as DNA, the CDR3 is TGTGCCAGTAGTATCGGGTTTTGGTCGAACACTGAAGCTTTCTTT. V usage is TRBV19 and J usage is TRBJ1-1; D is unclear. V gave up 3 bases and J gave up 1 base, with 12 bases separating them. Germline lookup yields CDR1 LNHDA and CDR2 SQIVND (reference sequence). This CDR3 comprises 15 residues.

The chain links TRBV11-2 to TRBJ2-3; D might be TRBD1 (8 bases). CDR3 length equals 16 residues. Germline V CDR1 and CDR2: SGHAT, FQNNGV. With 5 bases removed from V and 8 bases from J, the gap between germline ends came to 23 bases. The CDR3 here is CASSRGAGGGNPTQYF. Here the CDR3 DNA reads TGTGCCAGCAGCCGGGGGGCAGGGGGCGGGAACCCTACGCAGTATTTT.

The rearrangement joins TRBV15 to TRBJ2-2, with TRBD2 matching over 12 bases. Germline V gene lookup returns CDR1 LNHNV and CDR2 YYDKDF (reference sequence). This CDR3 comprises 16 residues. The V gene end was trimmed by 1 base and the J gene end by 6 bases; junction bases not matched to a gene: 3. CDR3 DNA: TGTGCCACCAGCAGAGTGACTAGCGGGAGAGCCGGGGAGCTGTTTTTT. Translated: CATSRVTSGRAGELFF.

A single count supports this clone. V usage is TRBV6-6 and J usage is TRBJ1-6; D not resolved. Germline V CDR1 and CDR2: MNHNY, SVGAGI (reference sequence). This CDR3 contains 13 residues. With 8 bases removed from V and 5 bases from J, the gap between germline ends came to 10 bases. The CDR3: CASEVRDNSPLHF. CDR3 DNA sequence: TGTGCCAGCGAGGTCAGAGATAATTCACCCCTCCACTTT.

The rearrangement uses TRBV10-3 and TRBJ1-5; maybe TRBD1 (5 bases). The CDR3 has 14 amino acids. V dropped 8 bases and J dropped 2 bases, with 13 bases sitting between them. Germline V CDR1 and CDR2: ENHRY, SYGVKD. CDR3 nucleotide sequence: TGTGCCATCGCCCCCGCGACAGGCAATCAGCCCCAGCATTTT. Its protein is CAIAPATGNQPQHF.

The rearrangement links TRBV20-1 to TRBJ1-1; D is perhaps TRBD1 (5 bases). V was clipped by 3 bases and J by 0 bases, with 14 bases between them. CDR3 length: 15 amino acids. Germline V CDR1 and CDR2: DFQATT, SNEGSKA (reference sequence). The CDR3 is CSASAPAGVNTEAFF. The CDR3 DNA reads TGCAGTGCTAGTGCCCCCGCGGGGGTGAACACTGAAGCTTTCTTT.